Sequencing of this TCR beta chain was carried out in a study of T cells after yellow fever vaccination. Study-wide findings and caveats: Shared CD4/CD8 clonotypes were a small share, likely from convergent recombination. Reappearance after the booster was observed for most primary-vaccination clones (around 96% CD4, just over 85% CD8).

TCRdb analysed the 5' RACE reads with MiXCR anew, one entry per CDR3 protein. The data contain 65,000 to 90,000 distinct CDR3 sequences, about 7.7% of them singletons. Concerning this clonotype itself: The antigen is undetermined.

Germline CDR1 SNHLY, CDR2 FYNNEI. The CDR3 loop spans 15 amino acids. The V segment lost 4 bases and the J segment 4 bases; nucleotides outside the gene matches: 6. The chain employs TRBV2 and TRBJ2-7; 11 bases fit TRBD2. This sample comprised CD8+ T cells sorted from PBMCs, obtained on the day of the yellow fever booster vaccination. The receptor's source is a young man who received the YFV17D yellow fever vaccine. CDR3 in amino acids: CASSGGTSGLYEQYF. CDR3 bases: TGTGCCAGCAGTGGAGGGACTAGCGGACTGTACGAGCAGTACTTC.